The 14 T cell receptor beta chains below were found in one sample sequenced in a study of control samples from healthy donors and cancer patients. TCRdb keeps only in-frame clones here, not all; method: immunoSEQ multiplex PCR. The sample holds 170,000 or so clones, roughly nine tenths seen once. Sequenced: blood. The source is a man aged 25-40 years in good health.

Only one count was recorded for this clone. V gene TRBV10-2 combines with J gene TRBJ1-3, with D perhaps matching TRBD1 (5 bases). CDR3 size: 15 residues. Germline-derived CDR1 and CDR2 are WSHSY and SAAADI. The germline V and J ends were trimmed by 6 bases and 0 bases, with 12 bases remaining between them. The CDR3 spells CASRERQSSGNTIYF. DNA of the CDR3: TGCGCCAGCAGAGAAAGACAGAGCTCTGGAAACACCATATATTTT.

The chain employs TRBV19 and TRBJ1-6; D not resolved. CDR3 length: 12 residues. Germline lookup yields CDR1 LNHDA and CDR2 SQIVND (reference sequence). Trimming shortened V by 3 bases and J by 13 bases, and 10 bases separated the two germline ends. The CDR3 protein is CASSMGRGPLHF. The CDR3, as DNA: TGTGCCAGTAGTATGGGGAGAGGGCCCCTCCACTTT.

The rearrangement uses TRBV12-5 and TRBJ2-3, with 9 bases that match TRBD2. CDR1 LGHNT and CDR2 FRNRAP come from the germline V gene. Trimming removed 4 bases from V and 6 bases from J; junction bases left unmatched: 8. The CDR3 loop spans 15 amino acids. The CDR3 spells CASGCRAGGDDTQYF. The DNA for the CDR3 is TGTGCTAGTGGTTGCCGGGCGGGGGGGGACGATACGCAGTATTTT.

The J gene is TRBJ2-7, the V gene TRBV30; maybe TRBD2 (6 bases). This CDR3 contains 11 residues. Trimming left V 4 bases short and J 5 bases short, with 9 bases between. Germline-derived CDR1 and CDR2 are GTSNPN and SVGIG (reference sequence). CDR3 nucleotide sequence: TGTGCCTGGACTAGCGTCCACGAGCAGTACTTC. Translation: CAWTSVHEQYF.

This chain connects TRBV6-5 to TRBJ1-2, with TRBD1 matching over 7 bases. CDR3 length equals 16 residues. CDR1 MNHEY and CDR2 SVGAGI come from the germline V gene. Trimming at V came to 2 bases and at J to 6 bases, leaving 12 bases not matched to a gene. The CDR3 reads CASSYREPDRAHGYTF. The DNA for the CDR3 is TGTGCCAGCAGTTACAGAGAGCCCGACAGGGCCCATGGCTACACCTTC.

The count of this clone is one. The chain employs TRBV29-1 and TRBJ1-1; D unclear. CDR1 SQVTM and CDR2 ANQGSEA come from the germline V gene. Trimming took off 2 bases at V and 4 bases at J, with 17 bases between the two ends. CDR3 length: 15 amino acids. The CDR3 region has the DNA TGCAGCGTTGAAATGGCAGGCGGCCCTAGCACTGAAGCTTTCTTT. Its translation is CSVEMAGGPSTEAFF.

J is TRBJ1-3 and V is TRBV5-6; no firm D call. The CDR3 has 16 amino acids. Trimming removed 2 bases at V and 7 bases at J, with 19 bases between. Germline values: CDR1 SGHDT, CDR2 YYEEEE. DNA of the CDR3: TGTGCCAGCAGCTTCGGCCCAGACGGAGCCGGGAACACCATATATTTT. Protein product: CASSFGPDGAGNTIYF.

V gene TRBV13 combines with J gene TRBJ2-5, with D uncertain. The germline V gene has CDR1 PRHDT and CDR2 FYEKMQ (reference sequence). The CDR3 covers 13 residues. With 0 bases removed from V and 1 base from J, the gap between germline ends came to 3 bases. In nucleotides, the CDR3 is TGTGCCAGCAGCTTAGGGGGCCAAGAGACCCAGTACTTC. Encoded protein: CASSLGGQETQYF.

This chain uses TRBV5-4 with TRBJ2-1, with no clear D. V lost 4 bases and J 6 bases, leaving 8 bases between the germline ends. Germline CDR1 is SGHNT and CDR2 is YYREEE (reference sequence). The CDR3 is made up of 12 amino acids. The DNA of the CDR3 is TGTGCCAGCAGCACGACGGGCAATGAGCAGTTCTTC. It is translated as CASSTTGNEQFF.

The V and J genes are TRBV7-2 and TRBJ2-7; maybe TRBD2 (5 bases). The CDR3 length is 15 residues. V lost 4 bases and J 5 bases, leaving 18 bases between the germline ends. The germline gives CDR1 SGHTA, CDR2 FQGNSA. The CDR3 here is CASSSPARGRNEQYF. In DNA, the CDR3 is TGTGCCAGCAGCTCCCCCGCCCGGGGTAGGAACGAGCAGTACTTC.

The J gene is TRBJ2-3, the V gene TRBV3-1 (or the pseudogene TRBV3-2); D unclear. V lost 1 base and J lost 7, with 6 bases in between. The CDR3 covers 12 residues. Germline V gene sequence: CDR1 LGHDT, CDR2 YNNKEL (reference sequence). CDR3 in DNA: TGTGCCAGCAGCCAAGGCAAAAATACGCAGTATTTT. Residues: CASSQGKNTQYF.

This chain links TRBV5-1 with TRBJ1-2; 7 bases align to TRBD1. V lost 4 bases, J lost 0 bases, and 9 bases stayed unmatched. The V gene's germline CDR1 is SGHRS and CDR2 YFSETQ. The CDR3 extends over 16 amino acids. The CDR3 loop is CASSPGTAGANYGYTF. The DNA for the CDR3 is TGCGCCAGCAGCCCCGGGACAGCCGGAGCTAACTATGGCTACACCTTC.

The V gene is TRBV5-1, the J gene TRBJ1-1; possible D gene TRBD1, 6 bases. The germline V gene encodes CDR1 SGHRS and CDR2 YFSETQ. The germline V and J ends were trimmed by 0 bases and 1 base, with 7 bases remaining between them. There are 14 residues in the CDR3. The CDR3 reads CASSLGTANTEAFF. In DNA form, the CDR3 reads TGCGCCAGCAGCTTGGGGACAGCGAACACTGAAGCTTTCTTT.

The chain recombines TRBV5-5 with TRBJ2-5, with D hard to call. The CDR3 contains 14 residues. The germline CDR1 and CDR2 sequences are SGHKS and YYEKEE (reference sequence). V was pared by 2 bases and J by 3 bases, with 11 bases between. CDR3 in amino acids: CASSFRITEETQYF. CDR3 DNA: TGTGCCAGCAGCTTTAGGATAACTGAAGAGACCCAGTACTTC.